A single sample is the source of the 20 T cell receptor beta chains below, sequenced in a study of vaccination and CD4 T cells after COVID-19. An Oncomine TCR Beta short-read assay was used to sequence the DNA from cultured CD4+ T cells. TCRdb processed the PCR reads anew with MiXCR; each CDR3 protein has one entry. Of more than 9,500 distinct CDR3 sequences in the sample, more than 45% were seen once. Which antigens these TCRs recognize remains unknown. Treatment in this sample: roughly 11-day PBMC culture with coronavirus spike peptide pools or control peptides (ViraFEST assay). Sequenced material: CD4+ T cells from blood, cultured in vitro. All receptors derive from a human donor who had recovered from COVID-19.

This clonotype has more than one count but fewer than ten. J is TRBJ1-5 and V is TRBV6-1; D unresolved. V was trimmed by 7 bases and J by 1 base, leaving 14 bases between them. The CDR3 contains 15 residues. Germline CDR1 reads MNHNS; CDR2 reads SASEGT. The CDR3 nucleotides read TGTGCCAGCAACGTTGAGGTATTGAGCAATCAGCCCCAGCATTTT. Its protein is CASNVEVLSNQPQHF.

V gene TRBV2 combines with J gene TRBJ2-5; D tentatively fits TRBD1 or TRBD2 (5 bases each). Trimming took 7 bases from V and 4 from J, leaving 16 bases between them. CDR1 and CDR2 from the germline V gene are SNHLY and FYNNEI. The CDR3 runs 14 residues. CDR3 sequence reads: CASNPGGPGETQYF. In DNA, the CDR3 is TGTGCCAGCAACCCTGGGGGTCCAGGAGAGACCCAGTACTTC. Variable domain in full (rest from reference TRBV2 and TRBJ2-5): EPEVTQTPSHQVTQMGQEVILRCVPISNHLYFYWYRQILGQKVEFLVSFYNNEISEKSEIFDDQFSVERPDGSNFTLKIRSTKLEDSAMYFCASNPGGPGETQYFGPGTRLLVL.

This clonotype was seen just once. Here the CDR3 reads CASSFQGNQPQHF. The CDR3 bases are TGTGCCAGCAGCTTTCAAGGCAATCAGCCCCAGCATTTT. The gene calls are TRBV11-2 and TRBJ1-5; D gene uncertain. The V end lost 3 bases, the J end lost 2 bases, and 5 bases lay between the germline ends. The germline V gene encodes CDR1 SGHAT and CDR2 FQNNGV. There are 13 residues in the CDR3.

This CDR3 reads CASSPRQRETDTQYF. CDR3 nucleotides: TGTGCCAGCAGCCCCCGCCAGCGGGAGACAGATACGCAGTATTTT. The rearrangement joins TRBV7-3 to TRBJ2-3; 8 positions match TRBD2. Losses at the gene ends were 5 bases for V and 3 bases for J; bases not matched to a gene: 7. The germline V gene has CDR1 SGHTA and CDR2 FQGTGA. This CDR3 spans 15 amino acids.

This clonotype appeared a few times. This chain joins TRBV24-1 and TRBJ2-2; tentatively, D is TRBD1 (6 bases). The CDR3 is 15 amino acids. The germline CDR1 and CDR2 sequences are KGHDR and SFDVKD. V gave up 7 bases and J gave up 5 bases, with 16 bases separating them. The CDR3: CATSVQGTRTGELFF. The CDR3 DNA follows: TGTGCCACCAGCGTCCAGGGGACGAGGACCGGGGAGCTGTTTTTT.

The chain uses TRBV6-1 and TRBJ2-7; D perhaps matches TRBD1 (6 bases). Trimming left V 6 bases short and J 3 bases short, with 15 bases between. Germline CDR1 and CDR2: MNHNS and SASEGT. This CDR3 has 14 residues. The CDR3 DNA sequence: TGTGCCAGCAGCCGAGGTGACAGGAACTACGAGCAGTACTTC. This encodes CASSRGDRNYEQYF.

The chain employs TRBV19 and TRBJ1-3; 8 nucleotides align to TRBD1. V trimming: 9 bases; J trimming: 2 bases; junction bases outside the gene matches: 3. The CDR3 is made up of 13 amino acids. In germline, CDR1 is LNHDA, CDR2 SQIVND (reference sequence). The CDR3 nucleotides read TGTGCCAGCTCAGGGGGCGCTGGAAACACCATATATTTT. It is translated as CASSGGAGNTIYF.

The chain uses TRBV19 and TRBJ2-5; D is undetermined. Trimming took off 3 bases at V and 4 bases at J, with 18 bases between the two ends. CDR3 length: 16 residues. Germline lookup yields CDR1 LNHDA and CDR2 SQIVND (reference sequence). In DNA form, the CDR3 reads TGTGCCAGTAGTATGTGGACCGGTTCCAAGGGAGAGACCCAGTACTTC. Translating gives CASSMWTGSKGETQYF.

The rearrangement joins TRBV2 to TRBJ2-5; 12 bases line up with TRBD2. The germline gives CDR1 SNHLY, CDR2 FYNNEI. The CDR3 totals 15 residues. V shed 8 bases, J shed 5 bases, and the junction held 9 bases outside the gene matches. In DNA form, the CDR3 reads TGTGCCAGCGGATCGACTAGCGGGAGAGAGGAGACCCAGTACTTC. Protein sequence: CASGSTSGREETQYF.

The V call is TRBV20-1, the J call TRBJ2-5, with no clear D. V gave up 0 bases and J gave up 4 bases, with 15 bases separating them. There are 15 residues in the CDR3. CDR1 is DFQATT and CDR2 is SNEGSKA in the germline V gene (reference sequence). The CDR3 loop is CSARDVSPTVETQYF. The CDR3 coding sequence is TGCAGTGCTAGAGATGTCTCTCCGACCGTAGAGACCCAGTACTTC.

In this sample, this clonotype turned up a few times. The chain carries TRBV2 and TRBJ2-2; 11 bases are a match to TRBD2. V lost 6 bases, J lost 1 base, and 4 bases stayed unmatched. The CDR3 covers 16 residues. Germline loops: CDR1 SNHLY, CDR2 FYNNEI. DNA for the CDR3: TGTGCCAGCAGAGGTACTAGCGGGAGGAACACCGGGGAGCTGTTTTTT. Encoded protein: CASRGTSGRNTGELFF.

The gene calls are TRBV2 and TRBJ2-1; 14 bases align to TRBD2. This CDR3 has 15 residues. CDR1 is SNHLY, CDR2 FYNNEI, per germline. The J segment lost 6 bases and the V segment lost 4 bases, leaving 2 bases of the junction unmatched. Written as DNA, the CDR3 is TGTGCCAGCAGTGGGGGGACTAGCGGGAGCAATGAGCAGTTCTTC. It yields the protein CASSGGTSGSNEQFF.

The chain joins TRBV6-1 to TRBJ2-5; 10 bases are shared with TRBD2. In germline, CDR1 is MNHNS, CDR2 SASEGT. The CDR3 totals 16 residues. J lost 5 bases, V lost 2 bases, and 8 bases had no gene match. The CDR3 DNA reads TGTGCCAGCAGTGAACTGGCGGCTAGCGGGAGTGAGACCCAGTACTTC. It translates to CASSELAASGSETQYF.

The table lists this clonotype with a count of one. The V and J genes are TRBV7-8 and TRBJ1-6; 7 bases match TRBD1. V was pared by 5 bases and J by 3 bases, with 19 bases of the junction left unmatched. The germline V gene encodes CDR1 SGHVS and CDR2 FQNEAQ. The CDR3 is 20 residues long. CDR3 DNA sequence: TGTGCCAGCAGCAGGACAGGCAGGGTCCTGACGAGGGACTATAATTCACCCCTCCACTTT. Translated: CASSRTGRVLTRDYNSPLHF.

The chain couples TRBV20-1 to TRBJ2-5, with D unresolved. The germline V gene encodes CDR1 DFQATT and CDR2 SNEGSKA (reference sequence). This CDR3 spans 15 amino acids. V lost 0 bases and J 5 bases, leaving 16 bases between the germline ends. The CDR3 region is CSARDFVVQVETQYF. CDR3 sequence (DNA): TGCAGTGCTAGAGACTTTGTAGTGCAAGTCGAGACCCAGTACTTC.

The gene calls are TRBV6-1 and TRBJ2-1, with D possibly called TRBD1 or TRBD2 (6 bases each). V was trimmed by 7 bases and J by 0 bases, leaving 19 bases between them. The CDR3 has 17 residues. The V gene's germline CDR1 is MNHNS and CDR2 SASEGT. The CDR3 DNA reads as TGTGCCAGCACCCGACAGGCTAGCGCGAGCTCCTACAATGAGCAGTTCTTC. This encodes CASTRQASASSYNEQFF.

The genes are TRBV5-1 and TRBJ1-4; D not resolved. Germline lookup yields CDR1 SGHRS and CDR2 YFSETQ. This CDR3 comprises 16 residues. V lost 0 bases to trimming and J lost 3 bases, with 12 bases between them. Here the CDR3 reads CASSLGRAQANEKLFF. CDR3 nucleotides: TGCGCCAGCAGCTTGGGGAGGGCGCAGGCTAATGAAAAACTGTTTTTT.

J is TRBJ2-1 and V is TRBV10-3, with D unclear. Germline CDR1 ENHRY, CDR2 SYGVKD. Trimming stripped 7 bases from V and 6 bases from J, with 13 bases between. The CDR3 is 13 amino acids. The CDR3 here is CAITPTSANEQFF. CDR3 bases: TGTGCCATCACCCCGACATCCGCCAATGAGCAGTTCTTC.

The chain employs TRBV20-1 and TRBJ2-7; 8 bases align to TRBD2. V lost 6 bases, J lost 3 bases, and 4 bases stayed unmatched. Germline CDR1 DFQATT, CDR2 SNEGSKA (reference sequence). The length of the CDR3 is 12 residues. CDR3 nucleotides: TGCAGTGCGACTACTAGCGGCTACGAGCAGTACTTC. Translated: CSATTSGYEQYF.

V is TRBV18 and J is TRBJ1-1; D is perhaps TRBD1 (6 bases). This CDR3 region has 14 residues. Germline V gene sequence: CDR1 KGHSH, CDR2 LQKENI. Trimming took 5 bases from V and 4 from J, leaving 14 bases between them. The CDR3 bases are TGTGCCAGCTCAGAGGGGGGCAGTGGCACTGAAGCTTTCTTT. It yields the protein CASSEGGSGTEAFF.